The rows below give T cell receptor beta chains drawn from one sample of a study of blood T cell repertoires in COVID-19. This table comes from immunoSEQ multiplex PCR, and its TCRdb copy is limited to in-frame clones, with some not included. The sample includes about 490,000 clones, around 85% seen only once; the top ten take approximately 2.9%. Sequencing was done on a sample of peripheral blood. Source of these receptors: a human donor in a cohort sampled during active COVID-19. Each CDR3 is given with its conserved first and last residue. D genes are given only for firm matches. Part of the rows lack a size; the others show once, few, many or a class for expanded clones.

>TRBJ1-2|NA|NA|TRBV29-1
TGCAGCGTTGAAGTTACAGGGTCGCGGGGCTACACCTTC
CSVEVTGSRGYTF
>TRBJ2-5|NA|NA|TRBV19
TGTGCCAGTAGTAGCTGGGGGCAGAAAGAGACCCAGTACTTC
CASSSWGQKETQYF
>TRBJ2-7|NA|NA|TRBV3-1/TRBV3-2
TGTGCCAGCAGCCAAGATCACTCTCGGGCAGGGGAAGAGCAGTACTTC
CASSQDHSRAGEEQYF
>TRBJ2-5|NA|NA|TRBV6-6
TGTGCCAGCAGTCCTGGACAGAACCAAGAGACCCAGTACTTC
CASSPGQNQETQYF
>TRBJ2-5|TRBD2|NA|TRBV6-2/TRBV6-3
TGTGCCAGCAGCCTAGCGGGAGGGCAAGAGACCCAGTACTTC
CASSLAGGQETQYF
>TRBJ2-1|TRBD2|NA|TRBV29-1
TGCAGCGCAGGGACTAGCGGGAGCTATGAGCAGTTCTTC
CSAGTSGSYEQFF
>TRBJ1-2|TRBD1|NA|TRBV5-1
TGCGCCAGCAGCTCGGGACAGCCGCGGGATGGCTACACCTTC
CASSSGQPRDGYTF
>TRBJ1-4|NA|NA|TRBV23-1
TGCGCCAGCAGTAATACCAGGGGATGGCGTGAAAAACTGTTTTTT
CASSNTRGWREKLFF
>TRBJ2-5|NA|NA|TRBV9
TGTGCCAGCAGCGTAGGAGCGGCCAACGAAGGAGAGACCCAGTACTTC
CASSVGAANEGETQYF
>TRBJ2-7|NA|NA|TRBV2
TGTGCCAGCAGTAGCAGGGGTGAGCAGTACTTC
CASSSRGEQYF
>TRBJ1-2|TRBD1|NA|TRBV28
TGTGCCAGCAGTTTAGCAGGGGGCGGCGGTAACTATGGCTACACCTTC
CASSLAGGGGNYGYTF
>TRBJ2-2|NA|few|TRBV7-3
TGTGCCAGCAGCTTAGACACCAACACCGGGGAGCTGTTTTTT
CASSLDTNTGELFF
>TRBJ2-5|TRBD2|NA|TRBV14
TGTGCCAGCAGCCAAGTTACTAGCGGGAGGGAGACCCAGTACTTC
CASSQVTSGRETQYF
>TRBJ1-4|NA|NA|TRBV11-2
TGTGCCAGCAGCTTATGGGGGGGTAATGAAAAACTGTTTTTT
CASSLWGGNEKLFF
>TRBJ2-3|NA|NA|TRBV19
TGTGCCAGTAGTATGAGGGCGACTGCAGATACGCAGTATTTT
CASSMRATADTQYF
>TRBJ1-1|TRBD1|NA|TRBV6-6
TGTGCCAGCAGGAATCCAGGGGGCGCCCCTGGCACTGAAGCTTTCTTT
CASRNPGGAPGTEAFF
>TRBJ1-5|TRBD1|NA|TRBV24-1
TGTGCCACCAGTGATCGGACAGGGGGCGAGGGCCCCCAGCATTTT
CATSDRTGGEGPQHF
>TRBJ2-1|TRBD2|NA|TRBV29-1
TGCAGCGTTGAGGCGGCTAGCGGGACCTACAATGAGCAGTTCTTC
CSVEAASGTYNEQFF
>TRBJ2-7|NA|NA|TRBV30
TGTGCCTGTCGAGCGTGGACCTACGAGCAGTACTTC
CACRAWTYEQYF
>TRBJ1-3|NA|NA|TRBV6-5
TGTGCCAGCAGTAATATAGGAAACACCATATATTTT
CASSNIGNTIYF
>TRBJ2-3|TRBD2|NA|TRBV6-4
TGTGCCAGCAGTGTGTTCTGGGGGGGAGATACGCAGTATTTT
CASSVFWGGDTQYF
>TRBJ2-7|NA|NA|TRBV5-5
TGTGCCAGCAGCGGACCACAGGCCTACGAGCAGTACTTC
CASSGPQAYEQYF